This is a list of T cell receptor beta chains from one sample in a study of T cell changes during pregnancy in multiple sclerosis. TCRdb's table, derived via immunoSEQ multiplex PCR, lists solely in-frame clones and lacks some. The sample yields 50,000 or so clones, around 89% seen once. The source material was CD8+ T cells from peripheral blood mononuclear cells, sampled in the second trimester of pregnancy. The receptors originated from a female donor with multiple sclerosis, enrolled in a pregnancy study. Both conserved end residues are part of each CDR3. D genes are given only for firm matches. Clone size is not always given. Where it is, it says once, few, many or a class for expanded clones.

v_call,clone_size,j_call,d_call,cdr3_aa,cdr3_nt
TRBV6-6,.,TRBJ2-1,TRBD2,CASSTGGGGINEQFF,TGTGCCAGCAGTACGGGGGGGGGTGGAATCAATGAGCAGTTCTTC
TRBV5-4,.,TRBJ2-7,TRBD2,CASSATSGGRYEQYF,TGTGCCAGCAGCGCGACTAGCGGGGGTAGGTACGAGCAGTACTTC
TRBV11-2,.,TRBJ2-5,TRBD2,CASSLGAGGPETQYF,TGTGCCAGCAGCTTAGGGGCGGGGGGGCCCGAGACCCAGTACTTC
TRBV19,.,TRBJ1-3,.,CASSISQAAPGNTIYF,TGTGCCAGTAGTATAAGCCAGGCCGCTCCTGGAAACACCATATATTTT
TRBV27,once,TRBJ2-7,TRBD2,CASSFSLAGYEQYF,TGTGCCAGCAGTTTCTCGCTAGCGGGCTACGAGCAGTACTTC
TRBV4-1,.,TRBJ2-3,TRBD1,CASSQEGTATTDTQYF,TGCGCCAGCAGCCAAGAGGGGACAGCCACCACAGATACGCAGTATTTT
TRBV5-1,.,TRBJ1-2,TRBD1,CASTDRSYGYTF,TGCGCCAGCACGGACAGGTCATATGGCTACACCTTC
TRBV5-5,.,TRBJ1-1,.,CASSPAGGGEAFF,TGTGCCAGCAGCCCGGCGGGGGGCGGCGAAGCTTTCTTT
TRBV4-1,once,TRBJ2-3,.,CASSQDQDTDTQYF,TGCGCCAGCAGCCAAGATCAGGACACAGATACGCAGTATTTT
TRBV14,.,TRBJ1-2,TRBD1,CASSQDWTGYGYTF,TGTGCCAGCAGCCAAGATTGGACAGGGTATGGCTACACCTTC
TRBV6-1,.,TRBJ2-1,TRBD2,CASSAASGGGYNEQFF,TGTGCCAGCAGTGCGGCTAGCGGGGGGGGATACAATGAGCAGTTCTTC
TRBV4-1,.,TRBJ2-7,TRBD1,CASSQAQGADEQYF,TGCGCCAGCAGCCAAGCTCAGGGGGCGGACGAGCAGTACTTC
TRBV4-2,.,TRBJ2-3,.,CASSQDPPGGPDTQYF,TGTGCCAGCAGCCAAGATCCTCCCGGGGGTCCAGATACGCAGTATTTT
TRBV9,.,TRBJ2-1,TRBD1,CASSYNTGGDEQFF,TGTGCCAGCAGCTACAACACAGGGGGCGATGAGCAGTTCTTC
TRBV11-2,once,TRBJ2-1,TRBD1,CASSSIQGARDNEQFF,TGTGCCAGCAGCTCGATTCAGGGGGCCCGGGACAATGAGCAGTTCTTC
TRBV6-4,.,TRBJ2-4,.,CASSATGQGNIQYF,TGTGCCAGCAGTGCCACGGGACAAGGAAACATTCAGTACTTC
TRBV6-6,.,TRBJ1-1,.,CASKRGMNTEAFF,TGTGCCAGCAAGCGGGGGATGAACACTGAAGCTTTCTTT
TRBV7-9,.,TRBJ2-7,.,CASSHGHSYEQYF,TGTGCCAGCAGCCACGGACATAGCTACGAGCAGTACTTC
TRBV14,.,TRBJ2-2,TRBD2,CASSRSRLALNTGELFF,TGTGCCAGCAGCCGGAGTCGACTAGCGCTAAACACCGGGGAGCTGTTTTTT
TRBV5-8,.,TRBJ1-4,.,CASSSGQTATNEKLFF,TGTGCCAGCAGCTCTGGACAGACCGCAACTAATGAAAAACTGTTTTTT
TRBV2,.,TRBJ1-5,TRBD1,CASSRTGAMDQPQHF,TGTGCCAGCAGTCGGACAGGGGCGATGGATCAGCCCCAGCATTTT
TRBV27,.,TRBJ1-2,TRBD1,CASSWDRALGYTF,TGTGCCAGCAGTTGGGACAGGGCTTTAGGCTACACCTTC
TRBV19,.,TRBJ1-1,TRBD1,CASGTGAVRAFF,TGTGCCAGTGGGACAGGCGCGGTTCGAGCTTTCTTT
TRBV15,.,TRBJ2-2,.,CATSSRGYDGELFF,TGTGCCACCAGCAGTAGGGGATATGACGGGGAGCTGTTTTTT
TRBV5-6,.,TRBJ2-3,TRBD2,CASSFGGGSTDTQYF,TGTGCCAGCAGCTTCGGGGGGGGGAGCACAGATACGCAGTATTTT
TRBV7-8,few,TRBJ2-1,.,CASSLSALGQFF,TGTGCCAGCAGCTTATCGGCTCTAGGGCAGTTCTTC
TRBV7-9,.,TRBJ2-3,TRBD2,CASSLMSGLASTDTQYF,TGTGCCAGCAGCTTAATGTCGGGACTAGCGAGCACAGATACGCAGTATTTT
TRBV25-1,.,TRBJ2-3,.,CASEQEITDTQYF,TGTGCCAGCGAACAGGAGATCACAGATACGCAGTATTTT
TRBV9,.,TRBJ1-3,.,CASSRGSTGNTIYF,TGTGCCAGCAGCAGGGGGTCTACTGGAAACACCATATATTTT
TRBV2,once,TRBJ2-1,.,CASREGGGSYNEQFF,TGTGCCAGCAGGGAAGGGGGGGGCTCCTACAATGAGCAGTTCTTC
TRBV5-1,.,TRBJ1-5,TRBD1,CASSSGQGGAEPQHF,TGCGCCAGCAGCTCGGGCCAAGGGGGCGCGGAGCCCCAGCATTTT
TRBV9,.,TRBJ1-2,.,CASSPQTGSTNYGYTF,TGTGCCAGCAGCCCTCAGACAGGCTCTACTAACTATGGCTACACCTTC
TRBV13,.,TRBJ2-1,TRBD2,CASSLASGDNEQFF,TGTGCCAGCAGCTTAGCTAGCGGGGACAATGAGCAGTTCTTC
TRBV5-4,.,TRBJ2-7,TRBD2,CASSFAGGGNEQYF,TGTGCCAGCAGCTTTGCGGGGGGAGGAAACGAGCAGTACTTC
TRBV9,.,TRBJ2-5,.,CASSVETLTGSEQYF,TGTGCCAGCAGCGTCGAAACTTTAACGGGGTCCGAACAGTACTTC
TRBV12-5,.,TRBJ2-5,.,CASGFTVQETQYF,TGTGCTAGTGGTTTTACGGTACAAGAGACCCAGTACTTC
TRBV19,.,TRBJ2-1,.,CASSTLGGSWNEQFF,TGTGCCAGTAGTACCCTCGGAGGTTCTTGGAATGAGCAGTTCTTC
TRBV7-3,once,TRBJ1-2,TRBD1,CASSSGTGGDYGYTF,TGTGCCAGCAGCTCCGGGACAGGGGGCGACTATGGCTACACCTTC
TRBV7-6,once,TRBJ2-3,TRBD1,CASSLSTGVYTDTQYF,TGTGCCAGCAGTCTATCGACAGGGGTATACACAGATACGCAGTATTTT
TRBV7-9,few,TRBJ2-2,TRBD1,CASSSSGQGLVAELFF,TGTGCCAGCAGCTCTTCGGGACAGGGCCTAGTTGCGGAGCTGTTTTTT
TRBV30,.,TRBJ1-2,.,CAWSVGGARGYTF,TGTGCCTGGAGTGTAGGGGGGGCGAGGGGCTACACCTTC
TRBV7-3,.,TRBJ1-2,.,CASSPTPANYGYTF,TGTGCCAGCAGCCCTACGCCGGCTAACTATGGCTACACCTTC
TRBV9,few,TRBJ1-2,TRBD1,CASSVGQGDGYTF,TGTGCCAGCAGCGTAGGACAGGGCGATGGCTACACCTTC
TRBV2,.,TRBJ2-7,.,CASSVGEVPYF,TGTGCCAGCAGTGTAGGGGAGGTGCCGTACTTC
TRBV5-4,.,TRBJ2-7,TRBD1,CASSFGTAYEQYF,TGTGCCAGCAGCTTCGGGACAGCCTACGAGCAGTACTTC
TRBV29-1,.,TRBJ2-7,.,CSVPRAGSYEQYF,TGCAGCGTTCCGCGGGCCGGCTCCTACGAGCAGTACTTC
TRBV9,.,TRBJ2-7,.,CASSDMDEGEQYF,TGTGCCAGCAGCGACATGGACGAGGGCGAGCAGTACTTC
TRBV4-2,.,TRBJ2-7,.,CASSQEPGGAGAYEQYF,TGTGCCAGCAGCCAAGAGCCAGGGGGCGCGGGAGCTTACGAGCAGTACTTC
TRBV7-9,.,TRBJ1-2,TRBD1,CASSLADREGAYGYTF,TGTGCCAGCAGCTTAGCGGACAGGGAAGGGGCCTATGGCTACACCTTC
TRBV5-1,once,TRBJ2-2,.,CASSLPDGRVKANTGELFF,TGCGCCAGCAGCTTACCGGACGGGCGGGTGAAAGCGAACACCGGGGAGCTGTTTTTT
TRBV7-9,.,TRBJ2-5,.,CASSYGTGSQETQYF,TGTGCCAGCAGCTACGGAACAGGGAGCCAAGAGACCCAGTACTTC
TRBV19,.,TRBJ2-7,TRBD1,CASSVDATDRAWYF,TGTGCCAGTAGTGTAGACGCAACGGACAGGGCGTGGTACTTC
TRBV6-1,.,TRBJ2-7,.,CASSEVGGTPYEQYF,TGTGCCAGCAGTGAAGTGGGGGGTACCCCCTACGAGCAGTACTTC